One sample yielded the 16 T cell receptor beta chains listed below, sequenced in a study of T-cell memory formation after mild COVID-19. TCRdb passed the 5' RACE reads through MiXCR, listing each CDR3 protein once. Here the sample spans some 160,000 distinct CDR3 sequences, about an eighth being singletons. Sequenced: PBMCs or a T cell subset sorted from them (not recorded which). The receptors stem from a man aged 18 to 29 who had mild COVID-19 (a few samples of this study predate the infection). Cell type and time point are not known.

Only a few counts were recorded for this clonotype. CDR3 sequence: CSARGQGEGNTIYF. CDR3 sequence (DNA): TGCAGTGCTAGAGGACAGGGAGAGGGAAACACCATATATTTT. The chain combines TRBV20-1 with TRBJ1-3, with 7 nucleotides matching TRBD1. Germline V CDR1 and CDR2: DFQATT, SNEGSKA (reference sequence). The CDR3 is made up of 14 amino acids. J was trimmed by 4 bases and V by 1 base; bases with no gene match: 4.

This chain joins TRBV5-1 and TRBJ1-4, with 8 bases fitting TRBD1. This CDR3 contains 14 residues. CDR1 and CDR2 (germline): SGHRS, YFSETQ. Trimming at V came to 1 base and at J to 8 bases, leaving 4 bases not matched to a gene. CDR3 region: CASSLTGQGEKLFF. CDR3 coding DNA: TGCGCCAGCAGCTTGACTGGACAGGGCGAAAAACTGTTTTTT.

This clonotype was seen a handful of times. V gene TRBV5-1 combines with J gene TRBJ2-2, with a possible D match to TRBD1 (6 bases). This CDR3 is built from 15 residues. Germline CDR1 and CDR2: SGHRS and YFSETQ. Deletions cut 0 bases from V and 5 bases from J, with 11 bases between. For the CDR3, the DNA is TGCGCCAGCAGCTTGGCTCCAGGGGCGACCGGGGAGCTGTTTTTT. Its protein is CASSLAPGATGELFF. The full variable domain, with the rest looked up from reference TRBV5-1 and TRBJ2-2, is KAGVTQTPRYLIKTRGQQVTLSCSPISGHRSVSWYQQTPGQGLQFLFEYFSETQRNKGNFPGRFSGRQFSNSRSEMNVSTLELGDSALYLCASSLAPGATGELFFGEGSRLTVL.

This clonotype came up many times. The chain recombines TRBV7-2 with TRBJ1-2; TRBD1 agrees at 9 bases. Germline trimming cut 5 bases from V and 4 bases from J; bases unmatched to any gene: 8. This CDR3 spans 15 amino acids. Germline V CDR1 and CDR2: SGHTA, FQGNSA. The CDR3 reads CASSNSGQGLYGYTF. CDR3 nucleotide sequence: TGTGCCAGCAGCAACTCGGGACAGGGCCTCTATGGCTACACCTTC.

The chain combines TRBV20-1 with TRBJ1-1, with D perhaps matching TRBD1 (6 bases). Trimming pared 6 bases from V and 0 bases from J, leaving 23 bases between. The CDR3 loop spans 17 amino acids. CDR1 is DFQATT, CDR2 SNEGSKA, per germline (reference sequence). CDR3 in amino acids: CSASNRGRGRMNTEAFF. The CDR3 nucleotides are TGCAGTGCCTCAAATAGGGGCAGGGGAAGGATGAACACTGAAGCTTTCTTT.

The chain employs TRBV9 and TRBJ1-2, with 9 positions matching TRBD1. The J segment lost 8 bases and the V segment lost 4 bases, leaving 6 bases of the junction unmatched. This CDR3 is built from 13 residues. The germline gives CDR1 SGDLS, CDR2 YYNGEE. The CDR3 reads CASSRTGEKGYTF. The CDR3 DNA is TGTGCCAGCAGCCGGACAGGGGAAAAGGGCTACACCTTC.

This clonotype was seen ten or more times. The chain links TRBV12-3 or TRBV12-4 to TRBJ1-5, with unresolved D. The ends were cut back, 6 bases at V and 0 bases at J, with 15 bases in the middle. The CDR3 contains 16 residues. The CDR3 nucleotides read TGTGCCAGCAGGGTTGAAGGACCTTATAGCAATCAGCCCCAGCATTTT. Translating it yields CASRVEGPYSNQPQHF.

The V gene is TRBV12-3 or TRBV12-4, the J gene TRBJ2-1; D is possibly TRBD1 or TRBD2 (6 bases each). The CDR3 has 13 amino acids. Trimming pared 9 bases from V and 4 bases from J, leaving 13 bases between. The CDR3 protein is CASLTGAYNEQFF. In DNA form, the CDR3 reads TGTGCCAGTTTAACGGGGGCGTACAATGAGCAGTTCTTC.

This clonotype occurred a few times. This chain connects TRBV5-1 to TRBJ1-6; 8 bases fit TRBD1. The CDR3 is made up of 16 amino acids. V was clipped by 1 base and J by 9 bases; unmatched bases: 9. The V gene's germline CDR1 is SGHRS and CDR2 YFSETQ. The CDR3 nucleotides are TGCGCCAGCAGCTTGTCGCCGGGACAGGAGACTTCACCCCTCCACTTT. Its translation is CASSLSPGQETSPLHF.

The rearrangement uses TRBV9 and TRBJ1-2; D remains ambiguous. The CDR3 covers 14 residues. Germline loops: CDR1 SGDLS, CDR2 YYNGEE. Trimming removed 4 bases from V and 7 bases from J, with 17 bases in between. The CDR3 bases are TGTGCCAGCAGCCGTAGAGGAGGGAAAGGTGGCTACACCTTC. Encoded protein: CASSRRGGKGGYTF.

V gene TRBV5-1 combines with J gene TRBJ2-5; 8 bases fit TRBD2. CDR3 length: 14 amino acids. J was trimmed by 4 bases and V by 4 bases; bases with no gene match: 6. Looked up from germline, CDR1 is SGHRS and CDR2 is YFSETQ. In DNA form, the CDR3 reads TGCGCCAGCAGCCCCGGGGGGGGCGCAGAGACCCAGTACTTC. This encodes CASSPGGGAETQYF.

The CDR3 reads CATSDMADTQYF. The DNA for the CDR3 is TGTGCCACCAGTGATATGGCAGATACGCAGTATTTT. The V and J genes are TRBV24-1 and TRBJ2-3; D gene unclear. There are 12 residues in the CDR3. Trimming removed 3 bases at V and 4 bases at J, with 4 bases between. The germline CDR1 and CDR2 sequences are KGHDR and SFDVKD.

The rearrangement uses TRBV7-2 and TRBJ1-2; D not resolved. The CDR3 is made up of 16 amino acids. The V end lost 5 bases, the J end lost 4 bases, and 20 bases lay between the germline ends. Per germline, CDR1 SGHTA and CDR2 FQGNSA. CDR3: CASSTRRAGMVYGYTF. The CDR3 coding sequence is TGTGCCAGCAGCACCCGTCGGGCGGGGATGGTCTATGGCTACACCTTC.

The V gene is TRBV4-2, the J gene TRBJ2-3; possibly TRBD2 for D (5 bases). The V and J ends lost 1 base and 3 bases respectively, with 11 bases between them. CDR3 length equals 15 residues. Germline CDR1 is LGHNA and CDR2 is YNFKEQ. The CDR3 region has the DNA TGTGCCAGCAGCCAAGTTCCGGGGTTGACAGATACGCAGTATTTT. Translated: CASSQVPGLTDTQYF.

The chain links TRBV7-2 to TRBJ1-1, with D possibly TRBD1 on 5 matching bases. The CDR3 runs to 17 residues. The V gene lost 3 bases and the J gene lost 2 bases, with 19 bases spanning the gap. Germline CDR1 is SGHTA and CDR2 is FQGNSA. The CDR3 sequence: CASSFLPWGVGNTEAFF. DNA of the CDR3: TGTGCCAGCAGCTTCCTCCCTTGGGGGGTGGGAAACACTGAAGCTTTCTTT. The full variable domain, with the rest looked up from reference TRBV7-2 and TRBJ1-1, is GAGVSQSPSNKVTEKGKDVELRCDPISGHTALYWYRQSLGQGLEFLIYFQGNSAPDKSGLPSDRFSAERTGGSVSTLTIQRTQQEDSAVYLCASSFLPWGVGNTEAFFGQGTRLTVV.

This clonotype has more than one count but fewer than ten. This chain connects TRBV24-1 to TRBJ2-6; TRBD1 might be the D (6 bases). CDR3 length equals 15 residues. Germline V CDR1 and CDR2: KGHDR, SFDVKD. V was pared by 4 bases and J by 4 bases, with 10 bases between. CDR3 sequence (DNA): TGTGCCACCAGTGACACAGGGAGAGGGGCCAACGTCCTGACTTTC. As protein: CATSDTGRGANVLTF.